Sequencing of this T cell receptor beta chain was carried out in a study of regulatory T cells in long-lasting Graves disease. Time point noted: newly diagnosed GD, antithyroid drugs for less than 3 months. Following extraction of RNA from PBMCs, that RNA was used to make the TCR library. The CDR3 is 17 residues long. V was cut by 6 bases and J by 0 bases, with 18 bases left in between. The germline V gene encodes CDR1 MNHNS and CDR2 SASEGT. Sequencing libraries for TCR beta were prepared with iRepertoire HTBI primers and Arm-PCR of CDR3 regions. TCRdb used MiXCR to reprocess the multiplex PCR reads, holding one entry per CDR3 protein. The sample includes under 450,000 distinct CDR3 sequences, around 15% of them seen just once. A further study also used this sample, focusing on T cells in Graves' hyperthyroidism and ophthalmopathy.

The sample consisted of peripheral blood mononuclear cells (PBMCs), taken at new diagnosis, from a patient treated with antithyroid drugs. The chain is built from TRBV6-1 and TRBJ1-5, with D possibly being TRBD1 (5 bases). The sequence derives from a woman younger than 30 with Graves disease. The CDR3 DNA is TGTGCCAGCAGGCCCACCGGTGGGGCCCATAGCAATCAGCCCCAGCATTTT. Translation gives CASRPTGGAHSNQPQHF.